The 21 T cell receptor beta chains in this list originate from one sample, sequenced in a study of blood T cells in healthy people across ages. For the second PCR, which ran for roughly 6 to 11 cycles, a sample-barcoded 5' primer and a J-beta primer mix were used. TCRdb re-derived calls from the 5' RACE reads in MiXCR, one entry per CDR3 protein. The profile shows over 700,000 distinct CDR3 sequences, 53% of them singletons. The sample taken for sequencing was blood. These receptors came from a man aged 80 or over in good health.

The genes are TRBV7-9 and TRBJ2-4; 9 positions match TRBD2. TRBJ2-7 matches the DNA end more closely, so the J call is doubtful. The CDR3 is 15 amino acids. Germline assignment: CDR1 SEHNR and CDR2 FQNEAQ (reference sequence). The CDR3 sequence is CASSVTSGYSYEQYF. CDR3 nucleotides: TGTGCCAGCAGCGTGACTAGCGGTTACTCCTACGAGCAGTACTTC.

This clonotype was detected only a few times. This sequence joins TRBV6-1 and TRBJ1-1, with a weak D call TRBD1 (5 bases). The length of the CDR3 is 17 residues. The germline CDR1 and CDR2 sequences are MNHNS and SASEGT. Trimming cost V 5 bases and J 0 bases, with 19 bases left between them. CDR3 coding DNA: TGTGCCAGCAGTATCACAGGACGGCGAAAGATGAACACTGAAGCTTTCTTT. It specifies CASSITGRRKMNTEAFF.

The V call is TRBV11-2, the J call TRBJ2-7; a possible D gene is TRBD1 (6 bases). Trimming removed 1 base at V and 2 bases at J, with 12 bases between. The CDR3 contains 15 residues. The germline CDR1 and CDR2 sequences are SGHAT and FQNNGV. CDR3 DNA sequence: TGTGCCAGCAGCTTAGTAGGGACATCCACCTACGAGCAGTACTTC. Its protein product is CASSLVGTSTYEQYF.

The chain employs TRBV5-1 and TRBJ2-7, with TRBD2 identical over 7 bases. The CDR3 spans 19 residues. V shed 1 base and J 0 bases; nucleotides not matched to a gene: 16. Germline assignment: CDR1 SGHRS and CDR2 YFSETQ. In DNA, the CDR3 is TGCGCCAGCAGCTTGTTAAGGGTTTCTAGCGGTGAGTTCTCCTACGAGCAGTACTTC. Translated: CASSLLRVSSGEFSYEQYF.

In DNA, the CDR3 is TGTGCCAGCAGTCCCCGAGGGGTTACCGGGGAGCTGTTTTTT. Protein product: CASSPRGVTGELFF. The rearrangement joins TRBV27 to TRBJ2-2; possibly TRBD1 or TRBD2 for D (5 bases each). The CDR3 totals 14 residues. Germline-derived CDR1 and CDR2 are MNHEY and SMNVEV (reference sequence). Between the trimmed V and J ends, which lost 5 bases and 5 bases, there was a span of 12 bases.

In regard to this clonotype: Germline and junction disagree at one end, which may indicate a read error. Here the CDR3 reads CAGSQDLSGTQPQHF. CDR3 DNA: TGTGCCGGCAGCCAAGATCTTTCGGGAACTCAGCCCCAGCATTTT. V usage is TRBV3-1 and J usage is TRBJ1-5; unclear D gene. The germline gives CDR1 LGHDT, CDR2 YNNKEL (reference sequence). This CDR3 is built from 15 residues.

V and J are TRBV29-1 and TRBJ1-2, with D hard to call. In germline, CDR1 is SQVTM, CDR2 ANQGSEA. This CDR3 is built from 12 residues. Trimming removed 7 bases at V and 4 bases at J, with 13 bases between. The CDR3, as DNA: TGCAGCGCCAGGCCAGGCCTCTATGGCTACACCTTC. Translated, it gives CSARPGLYGYTF.

The rearrangement joins TRBV28 to TRBJ1-2; D is uncertain. Trimming stripped 5 bases from V and 8 bases from J, with 18 bases between. This CDR3 contains 14 residues. Germline assignment: CDR1 MDHEN and CDR2 SYDVKM. In nucleotides, the CDR3 is TGTGCCAGCAGTCCCTTGGGAGGGTTAAACGGCTACACCTTC. Translating it yields CASSPLGGLNGYTF.

This clonotype was observed a handful of times. The chain recombines TRBV21-1 with TRBJ2-7. TRBV21-1 constitutes a pseudogene. CDR3 length: 14 residues. The CDR3 DNA reads as TGTGCCAGCAGCAAAGGACCTAGTTCCTACGAGCAGTACTTC. It yields the protein CASSKGPSSYEQYF.

J is TRBJ2-1 and V is TRBV7-9; 10 positions match TRBD2. CDR3 length: 15 residues. Germline V gene sequence: CDR1 SEHNR, CDR2 FQNEAQ (reference sequence). V shed 5 bases and J 4 bases; nucleotides not matched to a gene: 5. The CDR3, as DNA: TGTGCCAGCAGCGCTGGACTAGCGGAATACAATGAGCAGTTCTTC. It specifies CASSAGLAEYNEQFF.

The V gene is TRBV29-1, the J gene TRBJ2-7; perhaps TRBD2 as D (5 bases). CDR3 length: 13 amino acids. Trimming took 6 bases from V and 2 from J, leaving 14 bases between them. CDR1 SQVTM and CDR2 ANQGSEA come from the germline V gene. The CDR3 reads CSVTPGYTYEQYF. CDR3 bases: TGCAGCGTAACTCCGGGATATACCTACGAGCAGTACTTC.

The V and J genes are TRBV4-2 and TRBJ2-1; 9 bases fit TRBD1. V lost 3 bases, J lost 3 bases, and 9 bases stayed unmatched. This CDR3 contains 17 residues. CDR1 LGHNA and CDR2 YNFKEQ come from the germline V gene. CDR3 protein: CASSQRQGGRVYNEQFF. DNA for the CDR3: TGTGCCAGCAGCCAGAGACAGGGGGGACGCGTCTACAATGAGCAGTTCTTC.

V is TRBV6-6 and J is TRBJ2-3, with 10 nucleotides matching TRBD2. The ends lost 1 base at V and 5 bases at J; junction bases unmatched: 9. The CDR3 has 17 amino acids. CDR1 is MNHNY, CDR2 SVGAGI, per germline (reference sequence). The CDR3: CASSYLAGGSLEDTQYF. The CDR3, as DNA: TGTGCCAGCAGTTACTTAGCGGGAGGAAGTTTAGAAGATACGCAGTATTTT.

This clonotype came up once. The V gene is TRBV28, the J gene TRBJ2-2; D is unclear. CDR3 size: 14 residues. Trimming removed 5 bases from V and 7 bases from J, with 14 bases in between. CDR1 MDHEN and CDR2 SYDVKM come from the germline V gene. The CDR3 reads CASSPFPGGGELFF. As DNA, the CDR3 is TGTGCCAGCAGTCCATTCCCCGGCGGCGGGGAGCTGTTTTTT.

This sequence joins TRBV10-3 and TRBJ2-3, with 11 bases lining up with TRBD2. Trimming cost V 0 bases and J 5 bases; bases outside gene matches: 1. CDR3 length: 15 amino acids. CDR1 and CDR2 (germline): ENHRY, SYGVKD. The chain's CDR3 is CAISESLAGGDTQYF. CDR3 DNA sequence: TGTGCCATCAGTGAGTCCCTAGCGGGAGGAGATACGCAGTATTTT.

This clonotype was recorded only once. J is TRBJ1-2 and V is TRBV12-3 or TRBV12-4; D not certain. V lost 4 bases and J lost 0, with 15 bases in between. The CDR3 spans 16 residues. The CDR3 spells CASSSHKTHANYGYTF. The CDR3 bases are TGTGCCAGCAGTTCTCATAAAACACATGCTAACTATGGCTACACCTTC.

This clonotype was observed a single time. This rearrangement joins TRBV27 to TRBJ2-7; the match to TRBD1 covers 8 bases. J was trimmed by 10 bases and V by 8 bases; bases with no gene match: 7. CDR3 size: 11 residues. Germline CDR1 reads MNHEY; CDR2 reads SMNVEV (reference sequence). The CDR3 DNA is TGTGCCAGCGGTGTGGACAGGGAACAGTACTTC. Translating it yields CASGVDREQYF.

The rearrangement links TRBV2 to TRBJ2-3; no clear D. The CDR3 length is 13 residues. Between the trimmed V and J ends, which lost 3 bases and 14 bases, there was a span of 18 bases. Germline CDR1 and CDR2: SNHLY and FYNNEI. The CDR3 spells CASSDQPHRYAYF. The CDR3 DNA reads TGTGCCAGCAGTGACCAGCCGCACAGATACGCGTATTTT.

This clonotype was counted between two and nine times. The chain employs TRBV5-1 and TRBJ1-1, with D uncertain. Germline CDR1 is SGHRS and CDR2 is YFSETQ. V dropped 5 bases and J dropped 1 base, with 3 bases sitting between them. This CDR3 has 11 amino acids. The CDR3 loop reads CASRENTEAFF. As DNA, the CDR3 is TGCGCCAGCAGGGAGAACACTGAAGCTTTCTTT.

This sequence joins TRBV27 and TRBJ2-7; 9 nucleotides match TRBD1. With 3 bases clipped from V and 2 bases from J, the junction kept 5 bases outside the gene matches. This CDR3 comprises 15 residues. Germline V gene lookup returns CDR1 MNHEY and CDR2 SMNVEV (reference sequence). The CDR3 sequence is CASSLTDRGAYEQYF. CDR3 coding DNA: TGTGCCAGCAGTTTGACGGACAGGGGCGCCTACGAGCAGTACTTC.

The rearrangement links TRBV20-1 to TRBJ2-7; 8 nucleotides align to TRBD2. The V segment lost 1 base and the J segment 2 bases; nucleotides outside the gene matches: 7. The germline V gene encodes CDR1 DFQATT and CDR2 SNEGSKA (reference sequence). The CDR3 runs to 15 residues. The CDR3 spells CSARVLLADAYEQYF. CDR3 DNA: TGCAGTGCTAGAGTCTTACTAGCGGACGCCTACGAGCAGTACTTC.